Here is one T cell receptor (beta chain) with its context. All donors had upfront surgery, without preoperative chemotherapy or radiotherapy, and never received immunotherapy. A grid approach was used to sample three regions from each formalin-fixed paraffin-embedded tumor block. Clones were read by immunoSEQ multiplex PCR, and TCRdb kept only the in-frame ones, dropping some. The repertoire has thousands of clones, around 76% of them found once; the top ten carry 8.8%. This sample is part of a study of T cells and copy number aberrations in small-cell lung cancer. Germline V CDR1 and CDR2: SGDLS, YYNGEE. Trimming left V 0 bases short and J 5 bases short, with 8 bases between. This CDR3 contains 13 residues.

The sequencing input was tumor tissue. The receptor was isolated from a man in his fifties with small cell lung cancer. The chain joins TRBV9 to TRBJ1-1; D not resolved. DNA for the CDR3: TGTGCCAGCAGCGTAGCGGACGGGACTGAAGCTTTCTTT. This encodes CASSVADGTEAFF.